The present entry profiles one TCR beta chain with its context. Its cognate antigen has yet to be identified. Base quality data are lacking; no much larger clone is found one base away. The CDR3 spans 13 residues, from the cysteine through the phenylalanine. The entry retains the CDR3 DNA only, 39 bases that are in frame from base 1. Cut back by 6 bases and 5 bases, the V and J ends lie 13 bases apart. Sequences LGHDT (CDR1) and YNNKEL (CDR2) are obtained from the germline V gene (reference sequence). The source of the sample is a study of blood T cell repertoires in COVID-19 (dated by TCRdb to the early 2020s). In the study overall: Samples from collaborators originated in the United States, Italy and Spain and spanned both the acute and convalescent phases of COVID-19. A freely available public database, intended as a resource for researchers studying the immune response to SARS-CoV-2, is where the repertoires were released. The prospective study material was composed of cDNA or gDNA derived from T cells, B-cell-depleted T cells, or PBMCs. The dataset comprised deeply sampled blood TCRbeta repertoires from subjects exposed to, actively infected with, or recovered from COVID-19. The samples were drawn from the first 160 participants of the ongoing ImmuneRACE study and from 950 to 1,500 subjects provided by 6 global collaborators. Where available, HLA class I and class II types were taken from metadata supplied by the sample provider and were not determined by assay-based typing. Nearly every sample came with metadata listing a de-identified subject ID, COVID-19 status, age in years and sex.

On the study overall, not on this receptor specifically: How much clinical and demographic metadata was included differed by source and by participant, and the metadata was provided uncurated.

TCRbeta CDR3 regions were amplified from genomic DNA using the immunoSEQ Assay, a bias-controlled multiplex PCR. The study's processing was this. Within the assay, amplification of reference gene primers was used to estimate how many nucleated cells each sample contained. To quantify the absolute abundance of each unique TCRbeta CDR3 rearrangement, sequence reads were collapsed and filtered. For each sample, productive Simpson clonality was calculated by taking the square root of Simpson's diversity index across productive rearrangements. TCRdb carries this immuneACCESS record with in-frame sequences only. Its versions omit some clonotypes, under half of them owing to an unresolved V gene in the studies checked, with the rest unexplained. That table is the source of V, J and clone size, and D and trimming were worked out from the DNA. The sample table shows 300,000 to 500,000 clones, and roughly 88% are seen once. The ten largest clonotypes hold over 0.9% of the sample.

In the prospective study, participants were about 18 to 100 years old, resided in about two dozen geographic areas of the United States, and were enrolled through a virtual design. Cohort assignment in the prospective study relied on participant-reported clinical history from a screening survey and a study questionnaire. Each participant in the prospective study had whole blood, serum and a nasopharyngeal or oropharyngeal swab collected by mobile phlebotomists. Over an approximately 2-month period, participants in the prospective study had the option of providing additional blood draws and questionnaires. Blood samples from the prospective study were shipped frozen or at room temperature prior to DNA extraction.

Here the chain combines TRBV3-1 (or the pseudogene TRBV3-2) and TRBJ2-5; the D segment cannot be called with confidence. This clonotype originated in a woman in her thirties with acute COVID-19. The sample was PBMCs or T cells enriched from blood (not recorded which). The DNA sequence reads TGTGCCAGCAGATCTACGAACGGGGAGACCCAGTACTTC. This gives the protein CASRSTNGETQYF.